Given below is one T cell receptor beta chain in context. Its antigen remains unidentified. No clone much larger than this one lies a single base away; base qualities are absent. From the cysteine up to the phenylalanine, the CDR3 has a length of 15 residues. Only the CDR3 DNA stays, 45 bases, in frame from base 1. The germline V and J ends show losses of 2 bases and 5 bases respectively, and no gene match explains 8 bases of the junction. The germline V gene (reference sequence) specifies SGHKS as CDR1 and YYEKEE as CDR2. The data derive from a study of blood T cell repertoires in COVID-19 (dated by TCRdb to about 2020). Notes on the research overall: Collaborator samples came from the United States, Italy and Spain and covered acute and convalescent phases of COVID-19. The repertoires were released in a freely available public database intended as a resource for research on the immune response to SARS-CoV-2. The prospective study material was composed of cDNA or gDNA derived from T cells, B-cell-depleted T cells, or PBMCs. Samples were obtained from the ongoing ImmuneRACE study (first 160 participants) and from over a thousand subjects provided by 6 global collaborators. Where available, HLA class I and class II types were obtained from metadata supplied by the sample provider rather than from assay-based typing. The sample metadata nearly always contained a de-identified subject ID, COVID-19 status, age in years and sex. The dataset comprised deeply sampled blood TCRbeta repertoires from subjects exposed to, actively infected with, or recovered from COVID-19. Study-wide findings and limitations: Clinical and demographic metadata were provided uncurated, with the amount varying by source and participant.

Collaborating institutions collected whole blood in K2EDTA tubes following their own protocols. For TCRbeta analysis, collaborators shipped samples in one of three forms: frozen whole blood, isolated PBMCs, or DNA extracted from either of those sample types. TCRbeta CDR3 regions were amplified from genomic DNA using the immunoSEQ Assay, a bias-controlled multiplex PCR. On the authors' methods: The number of nucleated cells in each sample was estimated from the amplification of reference gene primers within the assay. Sequence reads were collapsed and filtered to measure the absolute abundance of every unique TCRbeta CDR3 rearrangement. For each sample, productive Simpson clonality was calculated as the square root of Simpson's diversity index over productive rearrangements. The table was pulled from immuneACCESS by TCRdb, which kept in-frame rearrangements only. Such tables lose some clones; where checked, under half of the loss comes from unresolved V genes, and the rest has no known cause. That table supplies the V and J calls and clone size; D and trimming were determined from the DNA. This sample holds about 140,000 clones; 84% were observed only once. The top ten clones comprise roughly 10% of the sample.

This TCR derives from a man in his sixties with active or convalescent COVID-19. Material for sequencing was peripheral blood. The sequence links TRBV5-5 to TRBJ2-5; 8 junctional bases match TRBD2. The CDR3 reads as follows: CASSFPGLAYETQYF. The sequenced DNA: TGTGCCAGCAGCTTTCCCGGACTAGCCTACGAGACCCAGTACTTC. Extended through the reference TRBV5-5 and TRBJ2-5 proteins, this CDR3 yields the full variable domain: DAGVTQSPTHLIKTRGQQVTLRCSPISGHKSVSWYQQVLGQGPQFIFQYYEKEERGRGNFPDRFSARQFPNYSSELNVNALLLGDSALYLCASSFPGLAYETQYFGPGTRLLVL.